The TCR beta chain described here comes from a study of cytomegalovirus exposure and HLA in healthy donors (dated by TCRdb to about 2017). A note on the overall study: According to an earlier analysis of a few hundred of the donors, 150 million to 200 million T cells yielded 120 million or so unique TCR beta sequences and approximately 300 Gb of sequence data. Roughly 5 DR-DQ haplotypes were treated as single units for association and clustering because of strong linkage in the cohort. Across some 400 genotyped donors of the cohort, an average of approximately 220,000 unique TCR beta nucleotide sequences per donor were sequenced, and 15% to 20% of those sequences were non-productive. A later genetic analysis used genome-wide SNP genotypes for about 60% of the roughly 670 donors, treating that subset as a discovery cohort. An earlier analysis of nearly 600 of the donors applied high-throughput TCR beta sequencing to assess whether each TCR beta V gene segment acted as functional or pseudogenic. To predict cytomegalovirus infection status, the study brought together high-throughput TCR immunosequencing, statistical association of individual TCRs with disease status, and machine learning. The T cell repertoires of some 670 subjects were profiled by immunosequencing and related to cytomegalovirus serostatus. The study was designed to test whether signatures of past pathogen exposure could be identified by cataloging public T cell receptors. The number of donors typed differed by locus, with 629-630 for A, B, C, DRB1 and DQB1, 522 for DQA1, nearly 610 for DPA1, and some 440 for DPB1. Every discovery cohort repertoire had been produced on one sequencing platform. In addition to the first cohort of around 670 subjects, a separate validation cohort of about 120 different subjects was used. Of the approximately 370 genotyped donors, approximately 80% were placed in the genetic ancestry cluster associated with self-reported Caucasian donors. An early release covering more than 500 HLA-typed donors comprised about 320 gigabases of sequencing data and some 79 million unique TCR sequences. Both class I and class II loci were covered by HLA typing, at four-digit resolution. Rather than drawing on any new phenotypic data, the later analysis identified candidate immune exposures from TCR beta sequences and the way those sequences occurred across donors. In a later analysis, previously published TCR beta repertoires from about 670 donors were re-analyzed and high-resolution HLA genotyping was added so that TCR occurrence patterns could be studied. Alongside the repertoire data, information on donor age, sex, ethnicity and CMV serostatus was compiled. The study at large found these results: Across donors, most TCR sequences were observed very rarely, whereas some public TCRs were present in many individuals. The sequencing pipeline was judged likely to have produced a cluster of highly shared sequence variants as a technical artifact. Because counts were too low, 15 to 20 rarely observed V segments, including chromosome 9 orphons, were excluded from the earlier analysis of 500 to 700 of the donors. Some IMGT-functional V segments, including TRBV6-2 and TRBV6-3, could not be told apart with the 87-base-pair reads, so those segments were excluded. The classifier was reported to diagnose cytomegalovirus status with high specificity and sensitivity in both the original and validation cohorts. The study listed 164 TCR beta chains as associated with cytomegalovirus. At a false discovery rate of 0.05, a later analysis linked about 16,000 TCR beta sequences to specific HLA alleles. The only immune exposure information available for the cohort was CMV serostatus. A later analysis found that HLA-associated TCR beta chains were more clonally expanded and had lower generation probabilities than equally common non-associated chains. According to the authors, the approach could potentially be generalized to other disease states and immunological phenotypes. A few of the identified cytomegalovirus-associated TCR beta chains were confirmed in vitro to be specific for cytomegalovirus antigens. A further reported finding was that TCR beta sequences accurately predicted the HLA-A and HLA-B alleles for most subjects in the first cohort. Broadly in line with IMGT annotations, most TCR beta V segments showed up in productive rearrangements about 87% or about 30% of the time in an earlier analysis of several hundred of the donors. Strong co-occurrence of HLA alleles, especially DR and DQ, made assigning TCR associations to individual alleles difficult. According to a later analysis, most CMV-associated TCR beta chains appeared to be HLA-restricted, and the HLA associations seemed to be driven largely by CMV exposure. In this cohort, only TCR beta chains were sequenced, and detectable features were limited by the absence of alpha or paired-chain data. In a later analysis, the rate of TCR association differed among HLA loci, with DRB1 alleles having the most associated TCRs and HLA-C alleles having the fewest. Linkage disequilibrium might explain the correlated functional status among segregating V segments, but an unknown experimental factor could not be ruled out. An association between a missense DCLRE1C variant and V-gene and J-gene trimming of TCR beta chains was found in a later genetic analysis and replicated in an independent cohort. In a later genetic analysis, fewer N-insertions in productive TCRs were reported among donors in an Asian-associated ancestry cluster than the approximately 670-donor mean. Because HLA typing was unavailable for some donors at each locus, only the typed subset was used in association tests. According to a later analysis, parvovirus B19, influenza, CMV and Epstein-Barr virus appeared linked to several top co-occurrence clusters. The presence/absence analyses assumed that sequencing depth was roughly uniform across donors, and that assumption may not be true.

Regarding this clone: The target of this receptor is not known. One base away there is no much larger clone; base qualities are not given.

Library preparation used the immunoSEQ multiplex PCR assay. The multiplex PCR relied on a mix of 60 forward primers for TCR Vbeta segments and 13 reverse primers for TCR Jbeta segments. Amplification of the CDR3 region of rearranged TCR beta genes was performed with a multiplex PCR assay on genomic DNA. Amplified TCR beta libraries were sequenced as 87-base-pair reads on the Illumina HiSeq System. The authors' pipeline ran thus. Across the 600 to 700 repertoires, a later analysis counted tens of millions of unique TCR beta chains, roughly 11 million of which were shared by at least two donors. A nearest-neighbor algorithm error-corrected the raw reads and collapsed the reads into unique sequences, merging closely related sequences to remove PCR and sequencing errors. Alignment of CDR3 sequences to IMGT reference sequences was used to assign V, D and J gene segments. For a sequence to be retained, a match of at least six nucleotides to both a V gene segment and a J gene segment was required. A rearrangement was called productive if the CDR3 had no stop codons and remained in frame with V and J, and every other rearrangement was called non-productive. CDR3 was defined according to IMGT convention as the region running from the second conserved V-encoded cysteine to the conserved J-encoded phenylalanine. The earlier analysis of some 580 of the donors excluded any sequence lacking an unambiguous match to a single V gene segment. In an earlier analysis of 500 to 750 of the donors, V segments were called functional above 56.7% productive rearrangements and were called segregating when the between-donor standard deviation exceeded 5%. A statistical classification framework was developed to diagnose cytomegalovirus status using the catalog of TCR beta chain sequences. In a later analysis, V and J genes were assigned by comparing TCR nucleotide sequences against IMGT/GENE-DB human TR gene sequences. In a later analysis, CDR3 sequences and most-parsimonious VDJ recombination scenarios were assigned using the TCRdist pipeline. In a later analysis, each TCR beta chain was defined by its CDR3 amino acid sequence together with its V-gene family, and reads lacking a unique V-gene family were excluded. To address suspected cross-contamination and a sequencing artifact, a later analysis removed a few hundred highly shared, low-generation-probability nucleotide sequences. In a later analysis, a clonal expansion index for each public chain was calculated from normalized within-repertoire ranks of inferred template counts. A later analysis computed generation probabilities with a VDJ recombination model fitted to out-of-frame rearrangements, and checked the results against IGoR. Hypergeometric tests were used in a later analysis to score TCR-TCR, TCR-HLA and TCR-CMV co-occurrence, with a repertoire-size bias correction applied to the TCR pairs. To estimate false discovery rates, a later analysis permuted the HLA or CMV assignments 20 times. A later analysis grouped co-occurring TCRs with DBSCAN, adding TCRdist sequence similarity when clustering within HLA-allele-positive subsets. Repertoires with fewer than 30,000 or more than 120,000 public chains were left out of co-occurrence clustering, as were several repertoires with anomalous nucleotide sharing. The clones in this table, taken by TCRdb from immuneACCESS, are in-frame only. Not every clone is retained; where verified, under half of the shortfall comes from an unresolved V gene, and the cause of the rest is unknown. The D gene and trimming were derived from the DNA, and the V and J assignments and clone size from that table. This sample gives around 100,000 clones in total; over 80% of them show up just once. The ten top clones hold approximately 2.8% of the sample.

The cohort comprised fewer than 700 healthy bone marrow donors. All cohort members were sampled while nominally healthy, although unrecorded immune exposures were likely present. The donor was CMV seronegative and belonged to the group of 350 to 400 seronegative cohort members. Every donor gave a peripheral blood sample, and the peripheral blood mononuclear cells from that sample were used for TCR beta sequencing. The Qiagen DNeasy Blood Extraction Kit was used to extract genomic DNA from the blood cell samples. CDR1 is given as MGHRA and CDR2 as YSYEKL, both from the germline V gene. V loses 4 bases, J loses 6 bases, and the germline ends lie 13 bases apart. From the cysteine up to the phenylalanine, the CDR3 has a length of 14 residues. Here the CDR3 DNA is all that survives: 42 bases in frame from base 1.

The TCR originated in a man aged 35-49 years in good health and CMV-seronegative. The sample was PBMCs. This receptor chain uses TRBV4-1 and TRBJ1-5, with no confident D gene call. The nucleotide sequence is given as TGCGCCAGCAGCCTGTCGCCGGGAGGTCAGCCCCAGCATTTT. It translates as CASSLSPGGQPQHF.